This T cell receptor (beta chain) was profiled in a study of blood T cell repertoires in COVID-19. Study information: Spain, Italy and the United States supplied samples that represented acute and convalescent COVID-19. The analysed material was cDNA or gDNA that came from T cells, B-cell-depleted T cells, or PBMCs.

CDR1 SGHDT and CDR2 YYEEEE come from the germline V gene. The CDR3 sequence is 15 residues long. With V trimmed by 4 bases and J by 6 bases, 9 bases remained unmatched. Authors' processing steps: Reference gene primers were amplified, and this amplification served to estimate nucleated cell counts. The data were produced by immunoSEQ multiplex PCR, yet TCRdb's version contains in-frame clones alone and is incomplete. Clone size and the V and J calls come from that table; the DNA yielded D and trimming. The sample carries 95,000 to 150,000 clones, more than 75% recorded once. This sequence originates from a woman between 65 and 79 years old with acute or convalescent COVID-19. The genes are TRBV5-6 and TRBJ2-3, with 9 bases fitting TRBD1. The sample taken for sequencing was peripheral blood. CDR3: CASSAWTGAQDTQYF. The CDR3 nucleotides are TGTGCCAGCAGCGCTTGGACAGGGGCCCAGGATACGCAGTATTTT.